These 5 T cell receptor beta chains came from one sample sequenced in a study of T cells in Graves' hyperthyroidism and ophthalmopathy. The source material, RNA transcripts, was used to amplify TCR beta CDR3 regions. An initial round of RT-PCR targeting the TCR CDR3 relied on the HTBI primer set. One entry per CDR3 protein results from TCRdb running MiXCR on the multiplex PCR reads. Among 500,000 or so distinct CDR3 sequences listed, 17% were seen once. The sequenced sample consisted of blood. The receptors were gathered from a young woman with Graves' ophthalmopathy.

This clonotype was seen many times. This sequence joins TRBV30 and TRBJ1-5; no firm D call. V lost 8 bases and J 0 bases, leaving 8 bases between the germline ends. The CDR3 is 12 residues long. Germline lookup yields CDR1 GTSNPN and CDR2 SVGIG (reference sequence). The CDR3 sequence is CAGSYSNQPQHF. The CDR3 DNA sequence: TGTGCCGGATCTTATAGCAATCAGCCCCAGCATTTT.

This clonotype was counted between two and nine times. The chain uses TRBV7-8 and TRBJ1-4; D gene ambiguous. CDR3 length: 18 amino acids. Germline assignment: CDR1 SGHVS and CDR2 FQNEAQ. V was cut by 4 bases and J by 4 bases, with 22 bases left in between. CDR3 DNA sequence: TGTGCCAGCAGCTACAACCCGGGAGACGGAACCTTTAATGAAAAACTGTTTTTT. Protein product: CASSYNPGDGTFNEKLFF.

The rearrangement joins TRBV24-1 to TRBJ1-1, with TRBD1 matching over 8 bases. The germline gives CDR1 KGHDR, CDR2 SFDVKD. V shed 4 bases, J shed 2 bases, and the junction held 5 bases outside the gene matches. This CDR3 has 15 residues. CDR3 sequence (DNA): TGTGCCACCAGTGAAACAGGGGGGCCAAACACTGAAGCTTTCTTT. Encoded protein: CATSETGGPNTEAFF.

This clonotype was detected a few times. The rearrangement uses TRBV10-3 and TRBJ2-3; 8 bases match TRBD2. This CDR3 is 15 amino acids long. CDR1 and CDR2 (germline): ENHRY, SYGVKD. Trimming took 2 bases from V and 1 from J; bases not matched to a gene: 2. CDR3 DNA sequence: TGTGCCATCAGTGAGGGGCGGGGGGGCACAGATACGCAGTATTTT. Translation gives CAISEGRGGTDTQYF.

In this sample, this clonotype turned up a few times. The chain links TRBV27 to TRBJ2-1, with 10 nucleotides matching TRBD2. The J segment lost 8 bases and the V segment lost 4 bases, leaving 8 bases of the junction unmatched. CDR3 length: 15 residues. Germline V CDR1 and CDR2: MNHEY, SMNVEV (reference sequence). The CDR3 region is CASSYLAGETDEQFF. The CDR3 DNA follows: TGTGCCAGCAGTTATCTAGCGGGAGAGACGGATGAGCAGTTCTTC.